This T cell receptor (beta chain) was sequenced in a study of blood T cell repertoires in COVID-19. Clones were sequenced by immunoSEQ multiplex PCR, and TCRdb holds only the in-frame ones, with some missing. In the table there are about 200,000 clones, around nine tenths of which are singletons. Only one count was recorded for this clone. The V end lost 6 bases, the J end lost 8 bases, and 19 bases lay between the germline ends. The CDR3 runs 15 residues. In germline, CDR1 is KGHDR, CDR2 SFDVKD. Sequencing was carried out using peripheral blood. This chain joins TRBV24-1 and TRBJ2-1, with D tentatively TRBD2 (6 bases). The TCR was taken from a man in his 60s who had recovered from COVID-19. The CDR3 DNA sequence: TGTGCCACCAGTCCGAACGGACCGCCGGGGGATGAGCAGTTCTTC. Translating gives CATSPNGPPGDEQFF.